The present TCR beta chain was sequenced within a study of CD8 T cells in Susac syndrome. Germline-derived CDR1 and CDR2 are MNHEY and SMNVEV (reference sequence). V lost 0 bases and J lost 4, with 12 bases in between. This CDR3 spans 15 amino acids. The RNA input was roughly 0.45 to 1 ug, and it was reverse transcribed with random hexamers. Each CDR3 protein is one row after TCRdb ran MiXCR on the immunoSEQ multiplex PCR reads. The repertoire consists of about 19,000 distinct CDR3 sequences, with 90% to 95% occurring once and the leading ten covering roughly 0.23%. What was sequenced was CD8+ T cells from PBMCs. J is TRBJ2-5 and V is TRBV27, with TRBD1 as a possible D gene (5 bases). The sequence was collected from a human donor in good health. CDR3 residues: CASSLSVGAGETQYF. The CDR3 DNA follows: TGTGCCAGCAGTTTATCTGTAGGGGCCGGAGAGACCCAGTACTTC.